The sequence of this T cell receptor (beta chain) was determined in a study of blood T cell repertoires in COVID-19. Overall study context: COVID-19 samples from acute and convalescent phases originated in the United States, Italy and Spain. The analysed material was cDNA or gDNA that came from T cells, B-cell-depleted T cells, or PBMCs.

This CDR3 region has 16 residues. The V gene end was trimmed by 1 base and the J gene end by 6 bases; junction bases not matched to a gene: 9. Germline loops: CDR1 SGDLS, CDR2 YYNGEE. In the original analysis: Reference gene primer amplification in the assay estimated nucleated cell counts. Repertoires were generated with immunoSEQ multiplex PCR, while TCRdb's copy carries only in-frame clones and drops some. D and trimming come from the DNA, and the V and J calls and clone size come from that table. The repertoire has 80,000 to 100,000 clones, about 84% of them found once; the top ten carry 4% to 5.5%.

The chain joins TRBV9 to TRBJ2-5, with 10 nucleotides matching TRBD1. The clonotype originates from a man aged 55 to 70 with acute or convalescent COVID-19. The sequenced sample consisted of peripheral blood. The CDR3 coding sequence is TGTGCCAGCAGCGTAACTTCCGGGACAGGGGCACAGACCCAGTACTTC. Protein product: CASSVTSGTGAQTQYF.